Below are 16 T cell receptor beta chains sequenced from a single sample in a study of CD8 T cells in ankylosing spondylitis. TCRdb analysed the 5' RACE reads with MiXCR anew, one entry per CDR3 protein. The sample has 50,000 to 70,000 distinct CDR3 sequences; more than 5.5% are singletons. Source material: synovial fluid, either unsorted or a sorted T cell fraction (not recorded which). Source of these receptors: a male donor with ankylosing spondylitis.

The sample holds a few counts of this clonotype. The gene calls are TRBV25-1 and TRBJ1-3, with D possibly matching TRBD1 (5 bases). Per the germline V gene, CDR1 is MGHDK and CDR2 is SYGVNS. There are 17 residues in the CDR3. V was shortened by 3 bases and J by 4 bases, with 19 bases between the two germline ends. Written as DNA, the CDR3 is TGTGCCAGCAGTGATTCCCGCGGCGGCTGGGGCGGAAACACCATATATTTT. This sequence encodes CASSDSRGGWGGNTIYF.

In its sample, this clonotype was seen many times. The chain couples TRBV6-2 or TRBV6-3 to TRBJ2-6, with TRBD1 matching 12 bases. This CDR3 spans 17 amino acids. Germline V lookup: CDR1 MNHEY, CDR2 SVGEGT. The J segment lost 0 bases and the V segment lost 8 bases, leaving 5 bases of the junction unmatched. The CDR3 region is CASAGTGGLSGANVLTF. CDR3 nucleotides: TGTGCCAGCGCCGGGACAGGGGGCCTCTCTGGGGCCAACGTCCTGACTTTC.

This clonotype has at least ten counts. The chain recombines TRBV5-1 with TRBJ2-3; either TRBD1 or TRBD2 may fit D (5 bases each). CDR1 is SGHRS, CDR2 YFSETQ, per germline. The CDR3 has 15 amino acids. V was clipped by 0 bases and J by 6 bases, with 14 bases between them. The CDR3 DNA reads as TGCGCCAGCAGCTTGGCTGGCAGGGACGGGGATACGCAGTATTTT. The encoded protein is CASSLAGRDGDTQYF.

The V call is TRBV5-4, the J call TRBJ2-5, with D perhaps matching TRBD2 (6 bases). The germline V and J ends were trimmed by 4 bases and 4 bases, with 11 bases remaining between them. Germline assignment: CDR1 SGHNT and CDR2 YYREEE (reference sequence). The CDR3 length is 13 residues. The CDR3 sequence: CASSLLGGETQYF. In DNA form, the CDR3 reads TGTGCCAGCAGCCTTTTGGGGGGAGAGACCCAGTACTTC.

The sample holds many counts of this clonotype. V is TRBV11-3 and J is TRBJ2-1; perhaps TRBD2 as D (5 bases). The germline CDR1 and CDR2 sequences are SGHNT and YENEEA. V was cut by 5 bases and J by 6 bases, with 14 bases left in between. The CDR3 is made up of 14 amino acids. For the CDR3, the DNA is TGTGCCAGCAGCCTAGGGCGGCTAGCCAATGAGCAGTTCTTC. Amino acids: CASSLGRLANEQFF.

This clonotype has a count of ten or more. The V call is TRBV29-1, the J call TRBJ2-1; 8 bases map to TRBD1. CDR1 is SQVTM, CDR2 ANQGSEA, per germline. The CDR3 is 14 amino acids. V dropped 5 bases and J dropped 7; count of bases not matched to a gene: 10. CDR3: CSVWPTGAANEQFF. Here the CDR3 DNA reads TGCAGCGTTTGGCCGACAGGGGCGGCGAATGAGCAGTTCTTC.

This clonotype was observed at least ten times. The DNA for the CDR3 is TGTGCCAGCAGTTATGGGGAGGGTACTCAGCCCCAGCATTTT. It encodes CASSYGEGTQPQHF. This rearrangement joins TRBV6-2 or TRBV6-3 to TRBJ1-5; no clear D gene. Germline lookup yields CDR1 MNHEY and CDR2 SVGEGT. This CDR3 is 14 amino acids long. Trimming cost V 3 bases and J 6 bases, with 12 bases left between them.

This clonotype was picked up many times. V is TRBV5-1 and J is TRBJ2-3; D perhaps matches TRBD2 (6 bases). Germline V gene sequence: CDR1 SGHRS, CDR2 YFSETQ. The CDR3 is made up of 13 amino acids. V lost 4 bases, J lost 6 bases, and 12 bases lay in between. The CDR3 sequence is CASSRDGGDTQYF. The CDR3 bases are TGCGCCAGCAGCCGTGATGGAGGGGATACGCAGTATTTT.

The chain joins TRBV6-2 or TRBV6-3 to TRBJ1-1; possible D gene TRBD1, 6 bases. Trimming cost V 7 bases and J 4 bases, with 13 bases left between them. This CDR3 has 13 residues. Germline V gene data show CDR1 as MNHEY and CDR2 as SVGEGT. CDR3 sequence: CASTQDSSTEAFF. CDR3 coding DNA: TGTGCCAGCACCCAGGACAGTTCCACTGAAGCTTTCTTT.

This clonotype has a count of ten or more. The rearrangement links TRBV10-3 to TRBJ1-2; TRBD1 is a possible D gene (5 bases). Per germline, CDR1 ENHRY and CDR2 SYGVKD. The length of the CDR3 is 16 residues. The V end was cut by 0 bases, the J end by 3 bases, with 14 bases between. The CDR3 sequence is CAISESGAPRYYGYTF. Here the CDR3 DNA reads TGTGCCATCAGTGAGTCCGGGGCGCCCCGCTACTATGGCTACACCTTC.

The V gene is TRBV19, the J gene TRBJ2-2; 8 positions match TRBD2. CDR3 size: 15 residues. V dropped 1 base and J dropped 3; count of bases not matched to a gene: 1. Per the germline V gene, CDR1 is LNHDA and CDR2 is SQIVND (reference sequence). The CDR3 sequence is CASSIVAGYTGELFF. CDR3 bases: TGTGCCAGTAGTATAGTAGCGGGATACACCGGGGAGCTGTTTTTT.

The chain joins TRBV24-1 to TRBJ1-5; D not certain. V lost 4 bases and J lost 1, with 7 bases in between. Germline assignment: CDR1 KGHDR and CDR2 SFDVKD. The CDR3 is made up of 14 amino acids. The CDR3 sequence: CATSEGFSNQPQHF. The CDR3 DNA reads TGTGCCACCAGTGAGGGTTTCAGCAATCAGCCCCAGCATTTT.

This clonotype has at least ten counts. In nucleotides, the CDR3 is TGCAGTGCGGAGGGACAGGGGGCTGTTAACTATGGCTACACCTTC. Amino acids: CSAEGQGAVNYGYTF. The V call is TRBV20-1, the J call TRBJ1-2; 12 positions agree with TRBD1. V dropped 6 bases and J dropped 1; count of bases not matched to a gene: 6. The CDR3 is 15 residues long. The germline CDR1 and CDR2 sequences are DFQATT and SNEGSKA (reference sequence).

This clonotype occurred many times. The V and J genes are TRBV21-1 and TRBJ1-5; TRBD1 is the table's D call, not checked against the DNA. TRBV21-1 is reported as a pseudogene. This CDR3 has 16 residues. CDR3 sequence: CASSKDGTGGNQPQHF. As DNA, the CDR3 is TGTGCCAGCAGCAAAGACGGGACGGGGGGCAATCAGCCCCAGCATTTT.

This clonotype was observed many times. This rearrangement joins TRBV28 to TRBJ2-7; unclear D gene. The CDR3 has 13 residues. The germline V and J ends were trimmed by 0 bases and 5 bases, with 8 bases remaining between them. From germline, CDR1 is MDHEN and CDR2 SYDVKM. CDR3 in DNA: TGTGCCAGCAGTTTATGGACCCCAGACGAGCAGTACTTC. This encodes CASSLWTPDEQYF.

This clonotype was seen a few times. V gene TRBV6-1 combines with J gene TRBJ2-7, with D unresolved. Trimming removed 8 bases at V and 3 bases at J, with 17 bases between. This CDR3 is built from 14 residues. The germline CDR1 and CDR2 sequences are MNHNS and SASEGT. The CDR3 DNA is TGTGCCAGCGGTACCTTGGGCGGTTACTACGAGCAGTACTTC. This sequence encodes CASGTLGGYYEQYF.